One T cell receptor beta chain is described in this entry. It was RNA transcripts that yielded the amplified TCR beta CDR3 regions. A first-round RT-PCR of the TCR CDR3 used the HTBI primer set. One entry per CDR3 protein, called by TCRdb with MiXCR from the multiplex PCR reads. The sample has 500,000 to 650,000 distinct CDR3 sequences, 15% to 20% seen once; the top ten hold roughly 47%. This sample stems from a study of T cells in Graves' hyperthyroidism and ophthalmopathy. This CDR3 is built from 16 residues. J was trimmed by 4 bases and V by 5 bases; bases with no gene match: 13. In germline, CDR1 is SEHNR, CDR2 FQNEAQ (reference sequence). Exclusion of patients followed from uncontrolled infection, other autoimmune disease, pregnancy or lactation.

The clonotype was recovered from a man between 35 and 55 years old with Graves' ophthalmopathy. The sample consisted of blood. The chain is built from TRBV7-9 and TRBJ2-5; the match to TRBD2 covers 7 bases. Here the CDR3 reads CASSLGTTSSAETQYF. The DNA for the CDR3 is TGTGCCAGCAGCCTAGGGACGACTAGCTCCGCAGAGACCCAGTACTTC.